These 23 T cell receptor beta chains originate from one sample sequenced in a study of T-cell memory formation after mild COVID-19 (dated by TCRdb to the early 2020s). Library prep was done by 5' RACE. These reads were obtained on an Illumina NovaSeq 6000. In TCRdb, the public reads were trimmed at Q25 with fastp and aligned with MiXCR, with productive beta chains retained. Rows are combined by CDR3 protein, so each entry shows the most common genes and DNA. The sample table lists around 390,000 distinct CDR3 sequences, roughly 15% of them with a count of one. About 22% of the sample is held by the ten biggest clonotypes. What was sequenced was PBMCs or a T cell subset sorted from them (not recorded which). Source of these receptors: a man in his late teens or twenties who had mild COVID-19 (a few samples of this study predate the infection). The sample titles of this study are shuffled in the database, so cell type and time point are left out; the donor was told from shared clones.

This clonotype has only a few counts. The chain links TRBV2 to TRBJ1-2, with 8 bases aligning to TRBD1. The CDR3 loop spans 13 amino acids. The J segment lost 6 bases and the V segment lost 6 bases, leaving 6 bases of the junction unmatched. The germline V gene has CDR1 SNHLY and CDR2 FYNNEI. CDR3 in amino acids: CASRADRGHGYTF. The CDR3 region has the DNA TGTGCCAGCAGAGCCGACAGGGGTCATGGCTACACCTTC.

This clonotype was counted at least ten times. The chain is built from TRBV24-1 and TRBJ2-7, with D possibly TRBD2 on 5 matching bases. Germline lookup yields CDR1 KGHDR and CDR2 SFDVKD. The CDR3 consists of 12 residues. Trimming left V 5 bases short and J 7 bases short, with 11 bases between. The CDR3 coding sequence is TGTGCCACCAGTGGGACTGCAGAGGAGCAGTACTTC. Its translation: CATSGTAEEQYF.

This clonotype has ten or more counts. This chain joins TRBV11-1 and TRBJ2-5, with 7 bases lining up with TRBD1. V shed 5 bases and J 1 base; nucleotides not matched to a gene: 4. In germline, CDR1 is SGHAT, CDR2 FQDESV (reference sequence). CDR3 length equals 14 residues. The CDR3 DNA reads as TGTGCCAGCAGCCTCCGGGACAGCCAAGAGACCCAGTACTTC. It is translated as CASSLRDSQETQYF.

This clonotype was detected a few times. As DNA, the CDR3 is TGTGCCAGTAGTGCCCACCATCAGGGGGCGGCTGAAGCTTTCTTT. This codes for CASSAHHQGAAEAFF. The genes are TRBV19 and TRBJ1-1; the match to TRBD1 covers 8 bases. The germline CDR1 and CDR2 sequences are LNHDA and SQIVND (reference sequence). V was clipped by 5 bases and J by 6 bases; unmatched bases: 11. The CDR3 sequence is 15 residues long.

In this sample, this clonotype turned up a few times. The gene calls are TRBV5-1 and TRBJ2-3; TRBD1 might be the D (6 bases). CDR1 SGHRS and CDR2 YFSETQ come from the germline V gene. The CDR3 is made up of 15 amino acids. V lost 0 bases and J lost 6, with 14 bases in between. Here the CDR3 reads CASSLGVRQGDTQYF. Written as DNA, the CDR3 is TGCGCCAGCAGCTTGGGGGTTAGGCAGGGGGATACGCAGTATTTT. The entire variable domain, with the rest obtained from reference TRBV5-1 and TRBJ2-3, is as follows: KAGVTQTPRYLIKTRGQQVTLSCSPISGHRSVSWYQQTPGQGLQFLFEYFSETQRNKGNFPGRFSGRQFSNSRSEMNVSTLELGDSALYLCASSLGVRQGDTQYFGPGTRLTVL.

The V and J genes are TRBV6-5 and TRBJ2-3, with a possible D match to TRBD1 (6 bases). Germline CDR1 reads MNHEY; CDR2 reads SVGAGI. The CDR3 spans 13 residues. Trimming removed 5 bases from V and 2 bases from J, with 8 bases in between. For the CDR3, the DNA is TGTGCCAGCAGTCAGGGGTTCACAGATACGCAGTATTTT. It yields the protein CASSQGFTDTQYF.

The rearrangement joins TRBV12-3 or TRBV12-4 to TRBJ1-2; no clear D. V was trimmed by 4 bases and J by 3 bases, leaving 6 bases between them. The CDR3 extends over 12 amino acids. The CDR3 loop reads CASSYEDYGYTF. The CDR3 DNA reads TGTGCCAGCAGTTATGAGGACTATGGCTACACCTTC.

J is TRBJ2-7 and V is TRBV5-6, with D unclear. Trimming removed 7 bases from V and 6 bases from J, with 17 bases in between. Germline V CDR1 and CDR2: SGHDT, YYEEEE. The CDR3 sequence is 13 residues long. The CDR3, as DNA: TGTGCCAGCGGTCACCAGTCCCGGAGCGAGCAGTACGTC. It yields the protein CASGHQSRSEQYV.

This clonotype was detected only a few times. This sequence joins TRBV12-3 or TRBV12-4 and TRBJ2-3; no definite D call. This CDR3 comprises 17 residues. Deletions cut 7 bases from V and 1 base from J, with 21 bases between. This CDR3 reads CASTLRLQPIGTDTQYF. As DNA, the CDR3 is TGTGCCAGCACCCTCCGTCTACAGCCCATCGGCACAGATACGCAGTATTTT.

J is TRBJ2-3 and V is TRBV10-3; D could derive from TRBD1 or TRBD2 (5 bases each). Deletions cut 2 bases from V and 5 bases from J, with 8 bases between. The CDR3 has 13 residues. Germline values: CDR1 ENHRY, CDR2 SYGVKD. DNA for the CDR3: TGTGCCATCAGTGAGGGGGCGGGAGATACGCAGTATTTT. It specifies CAISEGAGDTQYF.

This clonotype was seen a handful of times. Written as DNA, the CDR3 is TGTGCCAGCAGTTCCTGGACTAGCGGGGAGGATGAGCAGTTCTTC. Its translation: CASSSWTSGEDEQFF. The J gene is TRBJ2-1, the V gene TRBV27, with 12 bases matching TRBD2. In germline, CDR1 is MNHEY, CDR2 SMNVEV (reference sequence). The CDR3 loop spans 15 amino acids. V trimming: 4 bases; J trimming: 8 bases; junction bases outside the gene matches: 6.

J is TRBJ2-3 and V is TRBV4-1; TRBD2 matches 7 bases. Germline V gene lookup returns CDR1 MGHRA and CDR2 YSYEKL. V lost 3 bases to trimming and J lost 2 bases; unmatched junction nucleotides: 8. CDR3 size: 16 residues. The CDR3, as DNA: TGCGCCAGCAGCCAGGGGGGGGGTACGAACACAGATACGCAGTATTTT. It codes for CASSQGGGTNTDTQYF.

This clonotype was picked up a small number of times. The rearrangement links TRBV20-1 to TRBJ1-1; D uncertain. The CDR3 extends over 12 amino acids. V lost 3 bases and J lost 7, with 12 bases in between. Germline CDR1 and CDR2: DFQATT and SNEGSKA (reference sequence). The CDR3: CSASDLDGEAFF. The CDR3 DNA reads as TGCAGTGCTAGTGATCTGGACGGTGAAGCTTTCTTT.

This clonotype was detected only a few times. The chain couples TRBV25-1 to TRBJ2-2; D is tentatively TRBD1 or TRBD2 (6 bases each). This CDR3 contains 12 residues. V was clipped by 7 bases and J by 6 bases, with 9 bases between them. Germline CDR1 and CDR2: MGHDK and SYGVNS. The CDR3 sequence is CASKGGPGELFF. The CDR3 DNA is TGTGCCAGCAAGGGGGGCCCCGGGGAGCTGTTTTTT.

The genes are TRBV11-2 and TRBJ2-2; the D gene is possibly TRBD1 (5 bases). The germline V and J ends were trimmed by 6 bases and 3 bases, with 8 bases remaining between them. This CDR3 has 13 amino acids. The germline CDR1 and CDR2 sequences are SGHAT and FQNNGV. CDR3 nucleotides: TGTGCCAGCAGAGCAGGGTACACCGGGGAGCTGTTTTTT. It encodes CASRAGYTGELFF.

This clonotype turned up a few times. The V gene is TRBV29-1, the J gene TRBJ1-2; possibly TRBD1 for D (6 bases). This CDR3 has 16 residues. Germline CDR1 reads SQVTM; CDR2 reads ANQGSEA. Trimming removed 4 bases from V and 4 bases from J, with 22 bases in between. The CDR3 is CSVGTGKGEGFYGYTF. CDR3 coding DNA: TGCAGCGTTGGAACAGGGAAGGGGGAGGGGTTCTATGGCTACACCTTC.

This clonotype was counted only a few times. This rearrangement joins TRBV5-1 to TRBJ1-2; no firm D call. Germline-derived CDR1 and CDR2 are SGHRS and YFSETQ. There are 12 residues in the CDR3. V was cut by 2 bases and J by 5 bases, with 7 bases left in between. CDR3 amino acids: CASSFAGYGYTF. The CDR3 coding sequence is TGCGCCAGCAGCTTCGCAGGTTATGGCTACACCTTC. The full variable domain, with the rest looked up from reference TRBV5-1 and TRBJ1-2, is KAGVTQTPRYLIKTRGQQVTLSCSPISGHRSVSWYQQTPGQGLQFLFEYFSETQRNKGNFPGRFSGRQFSNSRSEMNVSTLELGDSALYLCASSFAGYGYTFGSGTRLTVV.

V and J are TRBV6-5 and TRBJ2-1, with 8 bases matching TRBD2. Looked up from germline, CDR1 is MNHEY and CDR2 is SVGAGI. The CDR3 extends over 16 amino acids. The V segment lost 5 bases and the J segment 6 bases; nucleotides outside the gene matches: 12. CDR3 sequence (DNA): TGTGCCAGCAGTGGACCTGTAGCGGGACCCCTCAATGAGCAGTTCTTC. Translating gives CASSGPVAGPLNEQFF.

Only a few counts were recorded for this clonotype. This chain joins TRBV4-1 and TRBJ1-1; possible D gene TRBD1, 5 bases. Trimming cost V 4 bases and J 2 bases, with 14 bases left between them. Germline CDR1 is MGHRA and CDR2 is YSYEKL. The CDR3 contains 15 residues. CDR3 residues: CASSLEDIRNTEAFF. The DNA of the CDR3 is TGCGCCAGCAGCCTTGAGGACATTAGAAACACTGAAGCTTTCTTT.

This clonotype was seen many times. This sequence joins TRBV9 and TRBJ2-3; D possibly corresponds to TRBD2 (5 bases). The germline V and J ends were trimmed by 4 bases and 6 bases, with 12 bases remaining between them. The length of the CDR3 is 13 residues. CDR1 SGDLS and CDR2 YYNGEE come from the germline V gene. The CDR3 bases are TGTGCCAGCAGCTCCACTAGTGGGGATACGCAGTATTTT. This translates into CASSSTSGDTQYF. Full variable domain (missing parts from reference TRBV9 and TRBJ2-3): DSGVTQTPKHLITATGQRVTLRCSPRSGDLSVYWYQQSLDQGLQFLIQYYNGEERAKGNILERFSAQQFPDLHSELNLSSLELGDSALYFCASSSTSGDTQYFGPGTRLTVL.

The sample holds a few counts of this clonotype. This chain uses TRBV7-9 with TRBJ2-5; 11 nucleotides line up with TRBD1. V lost 5 bases to trimming and J lost 5 bases; unmatched junction nucleotides: 4. This CDR3 contains 14 residues. Germline CDR1 is SEHNR and CDR2 is FQNEAQ (reference sequence). CDR3 amino acids: CASSLGQGEETQYF. For the CDR3, the DNA is TGTGCCAGCAGCCTGGGACAGGGGGAGGAGACCCAGTACTTC. Filled out from reference TRBV7-9 and TRBJ2-5, the complete variable domain reads DTGVSQNPRHKITKRGQNVTFRCDPISEHNRLYWYRQTLGQGPEFLTYFQNEAQLEKSRLLSDRFSAERPKGSFSTLEIQRTEQGDSAMYLCASSLGQGEETQYFGPGTRLLVL.

V usage is TRBV6-2 or TRBV6-3 and J usage is TRBJ2-5; no reliable D call. The CDR3 spans 14 residues. The germline V gene has CDR1 MNHEY and CDR2 SVGEGT. V shed 6 bases and J shed 4 bases, with 15 bases lying between them. The CDR3 sequence: CASSHGYSLETQYF. DNA for the CDR3: TGTGCCAGCAGCCACGGATATTCATTAGAGACCCAGTACTTC.

This clonotype was counted a few times. The rearrangement joins TRBV7-9 to TRBJ1-2; 8 bases are shared with TRBD1. The germline CDR1 and CDR2 sequences are SEHNR and FQNEAQ (reference sequence). The J segment lost 7 bases and the V segment lost 3 bases, leaving 10 bases of the junction unmatched. The CDR3 runs 15 residues. In DNA form, the CDR3 reads TGTGCCAGCAGCTTTTTGGGGCAGGGGGCATCTGGCTACACCTTC. The encoded protein is CASSFLGQGASGYTF.